The 16 T cell receptor beta chains below come from one sample, sequenced in a study of blood T cells in healthy people across ages. With a J-beta primer mix and a sample-barcoded 5' primer, a second PCR ran about 6 to 11 cycles. Via MiXCR, TCRdb re-called the 5' RACE reads, giving one row per CDR3 protein. The sample yields under 850,000 distinct CDR3 sequences, roughly 34% seen once. The sequencing input was blood. These receptor sequences come from a man between 18 and 35 years old in good health.

This clonotype was counted at least ten times. The V call is TRBV5-1, the J call TRBJ2-5, with no clear D. The CDR3 consists of 14 residues. V was cut by 2 bases and J by 2 bases, with 10 bases left in between. Germline lookup yields CDR1 SGHRS and CDR2 YFSETQ. The CDR3 sequence is CASSLAVGQETQYF. The CDR3 DNA reads as TGCGCCAGCAGCTTAGCCGTCGGACAAGAGACCCAGTACTTC.

The V call is TRBV2, the J call TRBJ2-3, with 8 bases aligning to TRBD2. The CDR3 totals 16 residues. CDR1 is SNHLY and CDR2 is FYNNEI in the germline V gene. The V segment lost 3 bases and the J segment 1 base; nucleotides outside the gene matches: 6. CDR3 protein: CASSDLSAGGTDTQYF. CDR3 DNA: TGTGCCAGCAGTGATCTCTCAGCGGGAGGCACAGATACGCAGTATTTT.

This clonotype was picked up many times. This clone may be a read error of a much larger clone one base away. This chain joins TRBV12-3 or TRBV12-4 and TRBJ2-7; D might be TRBD1 (6 bases). The CDR3 has 14 residues. CDR3 sequence (DNA): TGTGCCAGCAGTGTAGCAGGGGCCTCCTACGAGCAGTACTTC. Its protein is CASSVAGASYEQYF.

The CDR3 sequence is CASGLGTGSGANEKLFF. CDR3 nucleotides: TGTGCTAGTGGTTTGGGTACAGGGTCGGGGGCTAATGAAAAACTGTTTTTT. The chain is built from TRBV12-5 and TRBJ1-4, with D perhaps TRBD1 (6 bases). Germline V gene lookup returns CDR1 LGHNT and CDR2 FRNRAP. The CDR3 covers 17 residues. Trimming left V 1 base short and J 3 bases short, with 15 bases between.

The gene calls are TRBV2 and TRBJ1-1, with D hard to call. CDR3 size: 12 residues. Deletions cut 5 bases from V and 3 bases from J, with 7 bases between. The germline V gene has CDR1 SNHLY and CDR2 FYNNEI. This CDR3 reads CASSQTYTEAFF. The CDR3 coding sequence is TGTGCCAGCAGTCAGACATACACTGAAGCTTTCTTT. Looking up the rest from reference TRBV2 and TRBJ1-1 gives the full variable domain: EPEVTQTPSHQVTQMGQEVILRCVPISNHLYFYWYRQILGQKVEFLVSFYNNEISEKSEIFDDQFSVERPDGSNFTLKIRSTKLEDSAMYFCASSQTYTEAFFGQGTRLTVV.

Regarding this clonotype: A single base separates this from a much larger clone, so it may be a read error. The chain combines TRBV9 with TRBJ2-3; possibly TRBD2 for D (6 bases). Germline V gives CDR1 SGDLS, CDR2 YYNGEE. The CDR3 spans 17 residues. This CDR3 is CASSDGIGTLMPDTRYF. The CDR3 nucleotides read TGTGCCAGCAGCGATGGGATCGGGACTCTCATGCCAGATACGCGGTATTTT.

This clonotype has a handful of counts. This may come from a read error, since a much larger clone is one base off. The chain is built from TRBV5-1 and TRBJ2-1, with 8 bases matching TRBD1. The germline CDR1 and CDR2 sequences are SGHRS and YFSETQ. J gave up 3 bases and V 4 bases, and 3 bases lay outside the gene matches. This CDR3 has 14 amino acids. The CDR3: CASSAGQGYNEQFF. The CDR3 bases are TGCGCCAGCAGCGCCGGACAGGGCTACAATGAGCAGTTCTTC.

This clonotype was counted only a few times. This sequence joins TRBV4-3 and TRBJ2-1; D may be TRBD1 or TRBD2 (5 bases each). The V and J ends lost 0 bases and 8 bases respectively, with 14 bases between them. In germline, CDR1 is LGHNA, CDR2 YSLEER. The CDR3 loop spans 15 amino acids. In DNA form, the CDR3 reads TGCGCCAGCAGCCAAGATTGGGGGTCTTGGGATGAGCAGTTCTTC. Its translation: CASSQDWGSWDEQFF.

This chain uses TRBV11-2 with TRBJ2-4; 8 bases agree with TRBD1. The CDR3 is 15 residues long. V lost 5 bases, J lost 4 bases, and 7 bases stayed unmatched. Germline CDR1 SGHAT, CDR2 FQNNGV. The CDR3 is CASSTARTGKNIQYF. Written as DNA, the CDR3 is TGTGCCAGCAGCACCGCCAGGACAGGGAAAAACATTCAGTACTTC.

About this clonotype: Given a much more abundant clone one base away, this may be a read error. This chain links TRBV9 with TRBJ2-5; D possibly corresponds to TRBD2 (5 bases). The CDR3 is 17 residues long. Germline V CDR1 and CDR2: SGDLS, YYNGEE. The CDR3 loop reads CASSVGTALVYQEIQYF. The CDR3 DNA is TGTGCCAGCAGCGTAGGGACTGCCCTCGTGTACCAAGAGATCCAGTACTTC.

This clonotype was recorded at least ten times. The chain uses TRBV28 and TRBJ1-2, with a possible D match to TRBD1 (5 bases). Germline-derived CDR1 and CDR2 are MDHEN and SYDVKM. V was shortened by 7 bases and J by 4 bases, with 10 bases between the two germline ends. CDR3 length: 12 residues. CDR3 nucleotide sequence: TGTGCCAGCATTGGGGACTCCTATGGCTACACCTTC. Translated: CASIGDSYGYTF.

On this clonotype: The junction departs from germline at one end; a sequencing error may be responsible. The chain uses TRBV20-1 and TRBJ1-5; possible D gene TRBD1, 6 bases. This CDR3 is built from 14 residues. CDR1 is DFQATT, CDR2 SNEGSKA, per germline (reference sequence). CDR3 sequence reads: CSAARTARNQPQNF. The CDR3 nucleotides read TGCAGTGCTGCCCGGACAGCAAGAAATCAGCCCCAGAATTTT.

The sample holds one count of this clonotype. This may stem from a read error, because a much larger clone lies one nucleotide away. This chain connects TRBV5-1 to TRBJ1-2; no clear D. V lost 4 bases and J 1 base, leaving 11 bases between the germline ends. This CDR3 has 14 residues. From germline, CDR1 is SGHRS and CDR2 YFSETQ. The CDR3 loop reads CASSPPQNNYGYTF. DNA for the CDR3: TGCGCCAGCAGCCCCCCCCAGAATAACTATGGCTACACCTTC.

This clonotype has just a few counts. J is TRBJ1-2 and V is TRBV20-1; 8 bases align to TRBD1. The trim removed 5 bases at V and 8 bases at J, leaving 7 bases unmatched. Per germline, CDR1 DFQATT and CDR2 SNEGSKA (reference sequence). The CDR3 covers 12 residues. CDR3 protein: CSAGDRLNGYTF. The CDR3 DNA reads as TGCAGTGCTGGGGACAGGTTGAACGGCTACACCTTC.

The chain joins TRBV7-2 to TRBJ2-4; D not resolved. Germline V gene data show CDR1 as SGHTA and CDR2 as FQGNSA. This CDR3 is built from 13 residues. The V end lost 1 base, the J end lost 7 bases, and 8 bases lay between the germline ends. The CDR3 region is CASSLGLRNIQYF. The CDR3, as DNA: TGTGCCAGCAGCTTAGGTCTGAGGAACATTCAGTACTTC.

At least ten counts were recorded for this clonotype. This chain links TRBV12-3 or TRBV12-4 with TRBJ2-1; tentative D call: TRBD1 (5 bases). CDR3 length equals 13 residues. V was pared by 5 bases and J by 5 bases, with 10 bases between. The CDR3 sequence: CASSPMTDNEQFF. The CDR3 coding sequence is TGTGCCAGCAGTCCGATGACAGACAATGAGCAGTTCTTC.